This section outlines one TCR beta chain sequence together with its context. Antigen: not known. The entry originates in a study of CD8 T cells in Susac syndrome. An amount of RNA that ranged from 0.5 to 1 ug was reverse transcribed with random hexamers. Amplification of TCR beta CDR3 was carried out by immunoSEQ multiplex PCR, which covered 54 Vbeta and 13 Jbeta segments. MiXCR, run by TCRdb on the immunoSEQ multiplex PCR reads, gives a single entry per CDR3 protein. The sample shows approximately 190,000 distinct CDR3 sequences, nearly 97% of them seen only once. V lost 1 base, J lost 5 bases, and 9 bases lay in between. Germline assignment: CDR1 LGHDT and CDR2 YNNKEL (reference sequence). There are 14 residues in the CDR3. General observations from the study: Clonal expansion was not observed in the Susac syndrome CD4+ T cell repertoires.

Isolation of CD8+ and CD4+ T cells was performed negatively, whereas enrichment of TEMRA cells was done by FACS. The V gene is TRBV3-1, the J gene TRBJ2-1; no reliable D call. Material for sequencing was CD4+ T cells from PBMCs. The receptor's source is a human donor with Susac syndrome. The CDR3 here is CASSQVRANNEQFF. The DNA of the CDR3 is TGTGCCAGCAGCCAAGTTAGAGCAAACAATGAGCAGTTCTTC.